This passage covers 29 T cell receptor beta chains from one sample sequenced in a study of breast tumors, draining lymph nodes, adjacent tissues. TCRdb recomputed calls from the multiplex PCR reads with MiXCR, one row per CDR3 protein. Of some 53,000 distinct CDR3 sequences listed, over 40% are singletons. Sequenced sample: breast tumor tissue. Receptor source: a female donor with breast cancer. Some clones in this sample may be carry-over from other donors' samples.

The chain employs TRBV6-6 and TRBJ2-7; maybe TRBD2 (6 bases). Germline CDR1 is MNHNY and CDR2 is SVGAGI (reference sequence). The V end lost 5 bases, the J end lost 0 bases, and 14 bases lay between the germline ends. The CDR3 sequence is 15 residues long. The CDR3 DNA reads as TGTGCCAGCAGTGCTAGTATAGCGGTCTCCTACGAGCAGTACTTC. Protein: CASSASIAVSYEQYF.

This clonotype was seen just once. The J gene is TRBJ2-3, the V gene TRBV5-1, with 7 positions matching TRBD1. The CDR3 contains 16 residues. Trimming cost V 0 bases and J 4 bases; bases outside gene matches: 8. Germline-derived CDR1 and CDR2 are SGHRS and YFSETQ. CDR3 residues: CASSLVQGSGSDTQYF. DNA of the CDR3: TGCGCCAGCAGCTTGGTACAGGGGAGTGGCTCAGATACGCAGTATTTT.

V usage is TRBV12-3 or TRBV12-4 and J usage is TRBJ1-2; weak D call: TRBD1 (5 bases). This CDR3 has 12 residues. With 6 bases removed from V and 8 bases from J, the gap between germline ends came to 13 bases. As DNA, the CDR3 is TGTGCCAGCAGGCCCGGCGGGGGAGGCTACACCTTC. Its protein is CASRPGGGGYTF.

This clonotype has more than one count but fewer than ten. The chain carries TRBV7-2 and TRBJ2-7; a weak D match, TRBD2 (7 bases). Trimming left V 9 bases short and J 7 bases short, with 13 bases between. The germline V gene encodes CDR1 SGHTA and CDR2 FQGNSA. This CDR3 comprises 11 residues. DNA of the CDR3: TGTGCCAGATTTAGGGGGGGGGAGCAGTACTTC. Protein sequence: CARFRGGEQYF.

The chain uses TRBV12-3 or TRBV12-4 and TRBJ1-1; D is ambiguous. The V end was cut by 6 bases, the J end by 1 base, with 15 bases between. This CDR3 comprises 15 residues. In DNA, the CDR3 is TGTGCCAGCAGCCCCGTGAGAAACAAGAACACTGAAGCTTTCTTT. Amino acid sequence: CASSPVRNKNTEAFF.

The sample holds many counts of this clonotype. V and J are TRBV9 and TRBJ2-3; TRBD1 might be the D (6 bases). The length of the CDR3 is 14 residues. Per germline, CDR1 SGDLS and CDR2 YYNGEE. The ends were cut back, 1 base at V and 4 bases at J, with 10 bases in the middle. DNA for the CDR3: TGTGCCAGCAGCGTACAGCAGGGGTCAGATACGCAGTATTTT. It specifies CASSVQQGSDTQYF. Full variable domain (rest looked up from reference TRBV9 and TRBJ2-3): DSGVTQTPKHLITATGQRVTLRCSPRSGDLSVYWYQQSLDQGLQFLIQYYNGEERAKGNILERFSAQQFPDLHSELNLSSLELGDSALYFCASSVQQGSDTQYFGPGTRLTVL.

This clonotype was seen at least ten times. V is TRBV7-9 and J is TRBJ2-2; 14 bases map to TRBD2. The J segment lost 3 bases and the V segment lost 2 bases, leaving 8 bases of the junction unmatched. Germline CDR1 is SEHNR and CDR2 is FQNEAQ (reference sequence). The CDR3 covers 19 residues. CDR3 sequence (DNA): TGTGCCAGCAGCTTATTGAGGACTAGCGGGAGGAGATACACCGGGGAGCTGTTTTTT. This gives the protein CASSLLRTSGRRYTGELFF.

This clonotype was recorded many times. V gene TRBV7-8 combines with J gene TRBJ2-7, with D possibly matching TRBD1 (5 bases). The CDR3 consists of 14 residues. V dropped 5 bases and J dropped 0 bases, with 11 bases sitting between them. The V gene's germline CDR1 is SGHVS and CDR2 FQNEAQ. CDR3 sequence: CASSLTGSSYEQYF. For the CDR3, the DNA is TGTGCCAGCAGCCTCACAGGATCCTCCTACGAGCAGTACTTC.

This clonotype was found a few times. It may be a read error: a sequence one base away is much more abundant. The V and J genes are TRBV11-2 and TRBJ2-2; possible D gene TRBD2, 6 bases. Germline V gene data show CDR1 as SGHAT and CDR2 as FQNNGV. This CDR3 spans 15 amino acids. V dropped 1 base and J dropped 4 bases, with 10 bases sitting between them. The DNA for the CDR3 is TGTGCCAGCAGCTTAGGATTAGCGGCCACCGGGGAGCTGTTTTTT. Its protein is CASSLGLAATGELFF. The whole variable domain, filled in from reference TRBV11-2 and TRBJ2-2, reads EAGVAQSPRYKIIEKRQSVAFWCNPISGHATLYWYQQILGQGPKLLIQFQNNGVVDDSQLPKDRFSAERLKGVDSTLKIQPAKLEDSAVYLCASSLGLAATGELFFGEGSRLTVL.

In this sample, this clonotype turned up many times. In DNA, the CDR3 is TGTGCCAGCAGCAACGACTTTACTAGCGGGAGGAGAATAGCCAAAAACATTCAGTACTTC. Its protein is CASSNDFTSGRRIAKNIQYF. The rearrangement links TRBV7-9 to TRBJ2-4, with TRBD2 identical over 12 bases. J was trimmed by 0 bases and V by 5 bases; bases with no gene match: 14. The CDR3 extends over 20 amino acids. Germline values: CDR1 SEHNR, CDR2 FQNEAQ (reference sequence).

As concerns this clonotype: This clone may be a read error of a much larger clone one base away. This chain connects TRBV7-2 to TRBJ2-1; D may match TRBD1 or TRBD2 (5 bases each). With 1 base removed from V and 7 bases from J, the gap between germline ends came to 17 bases. The CDR3 extends over 16 amino acids. CDR1 SGHTA and CDR2 FQGNSA come from the germline V gene. The CDR3 loop is CASSLVWQEWGNEQFF. In DNA, the CDR3 is TGTGCCAGCAGCTTAGTATGGCAGGAGTGGGGGAATGAGCAGTTCTTC.

This clonotype has ten or more counts. This sequence joins TRBV7-3 and TRBJ2-1, with 7 nucleotides matching TRBD2. The CDR3 runs to 15 residues. After removal of 5 bases from V and 4 bases from J, the junction contained 8 bases not matched to a gene. The germline V gene encodes CDR1 SGHTA and CDR2 FQGTGA. DNA for the CDR3: TGTGCCAGCAGCCCCAGCGCGGGAGTTTACAATGAGCAGTTCTTC. This sequence encodes CASSPSAGVYNEQFF.

This clonotype has at least ten counts. This chain connects TRBV10-3 to TRBJ1-5; 8 bases line up with TRBD1. The germline V gene encodes CDR1 ENHRY and CDR2 SYGVKD. J was trimmed by 9 bases and V by 4 bases; bases with no gene match: 5. CDR3 length equals 13 residues. The DNA of the CDR3 is TGTGCCATCAGTGCAGGGGGCGAAGGGCCCCAGCATTTT. Its protein is CAISAGGEGPQHF.

V usage is TRBV28 and J usage is TRBJ2-1; no clear D gene. Trimming shortened V by 7 bases and J by 8 bases, and 15 bases separated the two germline ends. CDR3 length: 13 residues. The germline CDR1 and CDR2 sequences are MDHEN and SYDVKM. CDR3 bases: TGTGCCAGCATGGATGGTATTGTCGATGAGCAGTTCTTC. Protein: CASMDGIVDEQFF.

This clonotype was counted only a few times. The limits of the CDR3 on the DNA are not certain, so only TCRdb's listed CDR3 is given. The V call is TRBV5-4, the J call TRBJ2-5; the table's D call of TRBD1 was not tested on the DNA. The CDR3 is 19 amino acids long, termini counted. Germline V gene data show CDR1 as SGHNT and CDR2 as YYREEE (reference sequence). The CDR3 sequence: CASSFYICSAPHWERTQYF.

A word on this clonotype: A much larger clone sits a single nucleotide away, making a read error possible. The chain joins TRBV28 to TRBJ1-6; perhaps TRBD1 as D (6 bases). The germline V gene encodes CDR1 MDHEN and CDR2 SYDVKM. CDR3 size: 15 residues. The CDR3 region is CASSLFTGQNSPLRF. The CDR3, as DNA: TGTGCCAGCAGTTTATTTACAGGGCAAAATTCACCCCTCCGCTTT.

This clonotype was seen ten or more times. V usage is TRBV19 and J usage is TRBJ2-3, with D unclear. CDR3 length equals 14 residues. The germline V gene has CDR1 LNHDA and CDR2 SQIVND (reference sequence). V was cut by 3 bases and J by 1 base, with 8 bases left in between. CDR3 region: CASSILGRTDTQYF. The DNA of the CDR3 is TGTGCCAGTAGTATCCTAGGACGCACAGATACGCAGTATTTT.

This clonotype has at least ten counts. The chain joins TRBV6-4 to TRBJ2-6; D is undetermined. CDR1 is MRHNA and CDR2 is SNTAGT in the germline V gene. The CDR3 loop spans 15 amino acids. Trimming shortened V by 3 bases and J by 0 bases, and 6 bases separated the two germline ends. CDR3 in amino acids: CASSEQSSGANVLTF. Written as DNA, the CDR3 is TGTGCCAGCAGTGAGCAAAGCTCTGGGGCCAACGTCCTGACTTTC.

As for this clonotype: One end of the junction does not line up with germline, which may come from a read error. This chain connects TRBV25-1 to TRBJ2-7, with D possibly TRBD2 on 6 matching bases. CDR1 MGHDK and CDR2 SYGVNS come from the germline V gene. The CDR3 is 13 residues long. The CDR3 DNA sequence: TGTGCCAGCAGTGAATATCAGGTGCGCGGGGCGTTCTTC. This codes for CASSEYQVRGAFF.

This clonotype was counted ten times or more. This chain links TRBV20-1 with TRBJ1-5; perhaps TRBD1 as D (6 bases). V shed 3 bases and J shed 3 bases, with 9 bases lying between them. Germline-derived CDR1 and CDR2 are DFQATT and SNEGSKA (reference sequence). The CDR3 is 13 residues long. The CDR3 protein is CSASAGANQPQHF. CDR3 nucleotides: TGCAGTGCTAGTGCAGGGGCCAATCAGCCCCAGCATTTT.

This clonotype was recorded many times. This sequence joins TRBV19 and TRBJ2-7; no firm D call. The CDR3 consists of 13 residues. Germline CDR1 is LNHDA and CDR2 is SQIVND (reference sequence). Trimming took 1 base from V and 1 from J, leaving 5 bases between them. The CDR3 sequence is CASSIGPSYEQYF. The CDR3 coding sequence is TGTGCCAGTAGTATAGGGCCTTCCTACGAGCAGTACTTC.

Many counts were recorded for this clonotype. The chain links TRBV3-1 to TRBJ2-1, with D uncertain. Germline V lookup: CDR1 LGHDT, CDR2 YNNKEL (reference sequence). This CDR3 spans 15 amino acids. V gave up 0 bases and J gave up 0 bases, with 6 bases separating them. This chain's CDR3 is CASSQDRSSYNEQFF. CDR3 nucleotide sequence: TGTGCCAGCAGCCAAGACAGAAGCTCCTACAATGAGCAGTTCTTC.

The chain is built from TRBV4-2 and TRBJ2-1; the D call may be TRBD1 or TRBD2 (6 bases each). V was clipped by 0 bases and J by 7 bases, with 13 bases between them. This CDR3 is 15 amino acids long. Per the germline V gene, CDR1 is LGHNA and CDR2 is YNFKEQ. The CDR3 DNA reads as TGTGCCAGCAGCCAAGATAGGGGGAGGTTAAATGAGCAGTTCTTC. Protein product: CASSQDRGRLNEQFF.

V is TRBV12-3 or TRBV12-4 and J is TRBJ1-3, with a weak D call TRBD1 (6 bases). The CDR3 sequence is 15 residues long. V dropped 9 bases and J dropped 4 bases, with 19 bases sitting between them. This CDR3 is CASSQGGTAGNTIYF. The CDR3 DNA reads as TGTGCCAGTTCCCAAGGGGGAACAGCGGGAAACACCATATATTTT.

The chain links TRBV7-9 to TRBJ2-5, with D perhaps given as TRBD1 or TRBD2 (5 bases each). V was trimmed by 2 bases and J by 11 bases, leaving 24 bases between them. Germline lookup yields CDR1 SEHNR and CDR2 FQNEAQ (reference sequence). This CDR3 region has 16 residues. The CDR3 loop reads CASSLTAGRSRGTQYF. Written as DNA, the CDR3 is TGTGCCAGCAGCTTAACCGCTGGAAGATCTCGAGGGACGCAGTACTTC.

This clonotype was detected ten times or more. J is TRBJ1-2 and V is TRBV7-2, with D maybe TRBD1 (6 bases). Germline V lookup: CDR1 SGHTA, CDR2 FQGNSA. The V end lost 5 bases, the J end lost 1 base, and 8 bases lay between the germline ends. The CDR3 is 13 amino acids. Here the CDR3 reads CASSVDSNYGYTF. CDR3 nucleotides: TGTGCCAGCAGCGTGGACAGTAACTATGGCTACACCTTC.

This clonotype came up many times. Here the CDR3 DNA reads TGTGCCATCAGGGCGGTAGCGGGTACAATGTCGCAGTTCTTC. Translated: CAIRAVAGTMSQFF. V gene TRBV12-3 or TRBV12-4 combines with J gene TRBJ2-1; 7 nucleotides agree with TRBD2. Trimming removed 10 bases from V and 12 bases from J; junction bases left unmatched: 18. The CDR3 contains 14 residues.

A remark on this clonotype: Since no conserved phenylalanine or tryptophan closes the CDR3, a read error is the likely cause. The chain carries TRBV6-6 and TRBJ2-1, with 8 bases matching TRBD2. Germline values: CDR1 MNHNY, CDR2 SVGAGI (reference sequence). Trimming removed 2 bases from V and 9 bases from J; junction bases left unmatched: 9. This CDR3 is 15 amino acids long. In DNA form, the CDR3 reads TGTGCCAGCAGTTACACCAGCGGGAGATCTCTTGAGCAGTTCATC. Translated: CASSYTSGRSLEQFI.

The J gene is TRBJ1-4, the V gene TRBV19; 10 bases agree with TRBD1. After removal of 4 bases from V and 6 bases from J, the junction contained 11 bases not matched to a gene. The V gene's germline CDR1 is LNHDA and CDR2 SQIVND (reference sequence). CDR3 length: 17 residues. The CDR3 loop is CASSTSRGTGEDEKLFF. CDR3 DNA sequence: TGTGCCAGTAGTACGTCCAGAGGGACAGGGGAGGATGAAAAACTGTTTTTT.